The 4 T cell receptor beta chains presented below share a single source sample, sequenced in a study of blood T cell repertoires in COVID-19. Method: immunoSEQ multiplex PCR; TCRdb's copy keeps in-frame clones and lacks some. This table holds about 300,000 clones, 80% to 90% found once. Input material: peripheral blood. Receptors originate from a woman aged 45-65 years with COVID-19, enrolled during active disease.

This chain links TRBV6-5 with TRBJ2-7, with 11 bases fitting TRBD2. This CDR3 has 16 residues. The J segment lost 0 bases and the V segment lost 4 bases, leaving 5 bases of the junction unmatched. The germline gives CDR1 MNHEY, CDR2 SVGAGI. CDR3 DNA: TGTGCCAGCAGTTTAATAGCGGGAGGGCCCTCCTACGAGCAGTACTTC. Its translation: CASSLIAGGPSYEQYF.

This sequence joins TRBV27 and TRBJ1-1; D unresolved. Deletions cut 3 bases from V and 1 base from J, with 9 bases between. This CDR3 comprises 14 residues. The V gene's germline CDR1 is MNHEY and CDR2 SMNVEV (reference sequence). The CDR3 region has the DNA TGTGCCAGCAGTTTTGGCAGGAAGAACACTGAAGCTTTCTTT. Translating it yields CASSFGRKNTEAFF.

The genes are TRBV10-2 and TRBJ2-1; 12 bases line up with TRBD2. The CDR3 sequence is 16 residues long. V shed 6 bases, J shed 8 bases, and the junction held 11 bases outside the gene matches. CDR1 and CDR2 from the germline V gene are WSHSY and SAAADI. The CDR3 nucleotides read TGCGCCAGCAGCGCGAATCAACTAGCGGGAGGATATGAGCAGTTCTTC. This sequence encodes CASSANQLAGGYEQFF.

This clone showed up just once. The chain links TRBV24-1 to TRBJ1-2; 10 bases align to TRBD1. Trimming at V came to 7 bases and at J to 6 bases, leaving 16 bases not matched to a gene. CDR3 length: 17 residues. Germline values: CDR1 KGHDR, CDR2 SFDVKD. The CDR3 sequence: CATSKSPGQGTTDGYTF. The CDR3 DNA sequence: TGTGCCACCAGCAAATCACCGGGACAGGGGACGACTGATGGCTACACCTTC.